Detailed here is one T cell receptor beta chain. The sample is drawn from a study of blood T cell repertoires in COVID-19. Study context: Specimens from acute and convalescent COVID-19 originated in the United States, Italy and Spain. T cells, B-cell-depleted T cells, or PBMCs provided the cDNA or gDNA that served as material.

In the authors' methods: Using reference gene primer amplification, nucleated cell counts were estimated. Assay: immunoSEQ multiplex PCR; the TCRdb copy retains only in-frame clones and omits some. That table gives V, J and clone size, and the DNA gave D and trimming. The sample includes around 70,000 clones, approximately 80% of them seen just once. Trimming shortened V by 8 bases and J by 9 bases, and 11 bases separated the two germline ends. There are 12 residues in the CDR3. The germline V gene encodes CDR1 MDHEN and CDR2 SYDVKM. Source material: peripheral blood. The V call is TRBV28, the J call TRBJ1-6, with a possible D match to TRBD1 (6 bases). This TCR derives from an elderly man with acute or convalescent COVID-19. The CDR3 sequence: CASGSGVSPLHF. CDR3 nucleotides: TGTGCCAGCGGGTCAGGGGTTTCACCCCTCCACTTT.